A single sample gave rise to the 12 T cell receptor beta chains below, sequenced in a study of T cell responses to AZD1222 COVID-19 vaccine. Clones were sequenced by immunoSEQ multiplex PCR, and TCRdb holds only the in-frame ones, with some missing. The table shows more than 85,000 clones, with about 83% occurring only once. The source was peripheral blood, collected on day 0 of AZD1222 vaccination. The receptors come from an adult in good health.

This chain connects TRBV7-2 to TRBJ1-6, with D uncertain. V was pared by 1 base and J by 15 bases, with 10 bases between. The germline V gene has CDR1 SGHTA and CDR2 FQGNSA. The CDR3 runs 12 residues. CDR3 DNA: TGTGCCAGCAGCTTAGATCCCCTCCGCCTCCACTTT. This translates into CASSLDPLRLHF.

The DNA of the CDR3 is TGTGCCAGTAGTCCGCTCTTTAAGGGGAACACTGAAGCTTTCTTT. Its protein product is CASSPLFKGNTEAFF. The gene calls are TRBV19 and TRBJ1-1; D uncertain. V lost 5 bases and J lost 1, with 14 bases in between. The length of the CDR3 is 15 residues. The germline V gene encodes CDR1 LNHDA and CDR2 SQIVND (reference sequence).

The rearrangement uses TRBV7-2 and TRBJ1-1; D ambiguous. The CDR3 runs 14 residues. The germline V gene encodes CDR1 SGHTA and CDR2 FQGNSA. V gave up 4 bases and J gave up 7 bases, with 16 bases separating them. The CDR3 protein is CASSSRRVANEAFF. The CDR3 DNA reads TGTGCCAGCAGCTCACGCCGGGTCGCAAATGAAGCTTTCTTT.

The chain carries TRBV3-1 (or the pseudogene TRBV3-2) and TRBJ2-5; TRBD1 is a possible D gene (5 bases). CDR1 and CDR2 (germline): LGHDT, YNNKEL (reference sequence). The CDR3 contains 14 residues. Trimming shortened V by 4 bases and J by 7 bases, and 16 bases separated the two germline ends. The CDR3 DNA follows: TGTGCCAGCAGCCCCTCTCAGGGTTTCGGGACCCAGTACTTC. As protein: CASSPSQGFGTQYF.

This chain connects TRBV6-2 or TRBV6-3 to TRBJ2-5, with 7 bases fitting TRBD2. CDR3 length: 14 amino acids. CDR1 is MNHEY, CDR2 SVGEGT, per germline. After removal of 5 bases from V and 5 bases from J, the junction contained 8 bases not matched to a gene. The CDR3 DNA reads TGTGCCAGCAGTCCCCCCCCAGCGGGGGAGACCCAGTACTTC. Amino acids: CASSPPPAGETQYF.

A few counts support this clone. The chain joins TRBV6-5 to TRBJ2-2; D is ambiguous. The CDR3 covers 14 residues. V lost 2 bases to trimming and J lost 1 base, with 5 bases between them. The germline V gene encodes CDR1 MNHEY and CDR2 SVGAGI. In DNA form, the CDR3 reads TGTGCCAGCAGTTACCGCGGGAACACCGGGGAGCTGTTTTTT. Translation gives CASSYRGNTGELFF.

This chain uses TRBV7-9 with TRBJ1-1; tentatively, D is TRBD1 (5 bases). The CDR3 spans 12 residues. Trimming took off 1 base at V and 10 bases at J, with 10 bases between the two ends. Germline V CDR1 and CDR2: SEHNR, FQNEAQ (reference sequence). The CDR3 sequence: CASSLVDRGAFF. CDR3 sequence (DNA): TGTGCCAGCAGCTTAGTAGATAGGGGAGCTTTCTTT.

The chain joins TRBV12-2 to TRBJ1-5. TRBV12-2 is assigned pseudogene status. This CDR3 is built from 20 residues. In DNA form, the CDR3 reads TGTGCAAGTCGCTTAGCCTTCTTTTGGGGGGGGCGAAGCACCAATCAGCCCCAGCATTTT. Encoded protein: CASRLAFFWGGRSTNQPQHF.

The gene calls are TRBV27 and TRBJ1-1, with 9 bases lining up with TRBD1. Trimming took 2 bases from V and 12 from J; bases not matched to a gene: 10. The germline V gene has CDR1 MNHEY and CDR2 SMNVEV (reference sequence). This CDR3 is built from 14 residues. The CDR3 is CASSLKGHRGQTFF. The CDR3 DNA follows: TGTGCCAGCAGTTTAAAGGGACACAGGGGGCAAACTTTCTTT.

The chain uses TRBV9 and TRBJ1-6; D is unresolved. The ends were cut back, 0 bases at V and 6 bases at J, with 10 bases in the middle. The germline V gene encodes CDR1 SGDLS and CDR2 YYNGEE. The CDR3 has 15 amino acids. The CDR3 protein is CASSVGQTSNSPLHF. CDR3 DNA: TGTGCCAGCAGCGTAGGGCAGACTTCTAATTCACCCCTCCACTTT.

This chain links TRBV5-1 with TRBJ2-3, with a tentative D call TRBD1 (5 bases). The V gene's germline CDR1 is SGHRS and CDR2 YFSETQ. Trimming left V 5 bases short and J 6 bases short, with 16 bases between. CDR3 length: 14 amino acids. CDR3 sequence: CASSPGHRTDTQYF. CDR3 DNA sequence: TGCGCCAGCAGTCCCGGACACCGGACGGATACGCAGTATTTT.

The CDR3 sequence is CARSLREGATNYGYTF. CDR3 sequence (DNA): TGTGCCAGAAGCTTGCGAGAGGGGGCGACTAACTATGGCTACACCTTC. The genes are TRBV5-3 and TRBJ1-2; 7 nucleotides agree with TRBD1. TRBV5-3 falls under the ORF class, with uncertain function. Unmatched junction bases numbered 6, after V lost 1 base and J lost 0 bases. The CDR3 sequence is 16 residues long.